The 29 T cell receptor beta chains below all came from one sample that was sequenced in a study of CD8 T cells in ankylosing spondylitis. Whole-study results and caveats: A TCR beta motif of roughly eight highly homologous variants appeared characteristic of ankylosing spondylitis blood.

No antigen is known for these receptors. One entry per CDR3 protein, called by TCRdb with MiXCR from the 5' RACE reads. The sample gives roughly 670,000 distinct CDR3 sequences, 15% to 20% of which show up once; under 20% is in the top ten. The source material was blood, either unsorted or a sorted T cell fraction (not recorded which). The receptors come from a male donor with ankylosing spondylitis.

The chain uses TRBV29-1 and TRBJ2-7; 7 bases are a match to TRBD1. After removal of 1 base from V and 3 bases from J, the junction contained 0 bases not matched to a gene. CDR3 size: 12 residues. Looked up from germline, CDR1 is SQVTM and CDR2 is ANQGSEA. Written as DNA, the CDR3 is TGCAGCGTTGAAGGGACAGGCTACGAGCAGTACTTC. This translates into CSVEGTGYEQYF.

The chain joins TRBV27 to TRBJ2-1; D is uncertain. This CDR3 region has 14 residues. Germline V gene lookup returns CDR1 MNHEY and CDR2 SMNVEV (reference sequence). The V gene lost 1 base and the J gene lost 8 bases, with 12 bases spanning the gap. CDR3 in DNA: TGTGCCAGCAGTTTATGGGGTAGGTGGCATGAGCAGTTCTTC. Protein: CASSLWGRWHEQFF.

The rearrangement links TRBV12-3 or TRBV12-4 to TRBJ2-3; 7 nucleotides match TRBD2. The ends lost 7 bases at V and 8 bases at J; junction bases unmatched: 15. This CDR3 has 15 amino acids. The CDR3 loop is CASTGEGVRGTTQYF. CDR3 coding DNA: TGTGCCAGCACGGGGGAGGGAGTCAGAGGAACTACGCAGTATTTT.

The sample holds a few counts of this clonotype. This chain connects TRBV7-3 to TRBJ2-1; D is unresolved. This CDR3 has 16 residues. The V and J ends lost 2 bases and 4 bases respectively, with 15 bases between them. Germline CDR1 and CDR2: SGHTA and FQGTGA. CDR3 sequence: CASSLFPPGTYNEQFF. The CDR3 DNA is TGTGCCAGCAGCTTATTCCCCCCGGGTACTTACAATGAGCAGTTCTTC.

This clonotype was counted a few times. The chain carries TRBV27 and TRBJ1-2; D may be TRBD1 (6 bases). Germline values: CDR1 MNHEY, CDR2 SMNVEV (reference sequence). The CDR3 covers 15 residues. Trimming pared 0 bases from V and 8 bases from J, leaving 16 bases between. CDR3 DNA: TGTGCCAGCAGTTTATCGGGGGCTGAGCTAAGGGGCTACACCTTC. Protein: CASSLSGAELRGYTF.

The V call is TRBV28, the J call TRBJ1-3; possibly TRBD1 for D (6 bases). The V gene's germline CDR1 is MDHEN and CDR2 SYDVKM. The V end lost 5 bases, the J end lost 2 bases, and 19 bases lay between the germline ends. This CDR3 is 17 amino acids long. The CDR3 reads CASSPNHPTGPGNTIYF. The CDR3 DNA reads as TGTGCCAGCAGTCCAAACCACCCGACAGGTCCTGGAAACACCATATATTTT.

The gene calls are TRBV15 and TRBJ2-7; possible D gene TRBD1, 5 bases. V was clipped by 1 base and J by 0 bases, with 13 bases between them. Germline CDR1 reads LNHNV; CDR2 reads YYDKDF (reference sequence). This CDR3 has 16 amino acids. CDR3 amino acids: CATSRGLWGSSYEQYF. Written as DNA, the CDR3 is TGTGCCACCAGCAGAGGATTGTGGGGCAGCTCCTACGAGCAGTACTTC. The full variable domain, completed using reference TRBV15 and TRBJ2-7, is DAMVIQNPRYQVTQFGKPVTLSCSQTLNHNVMYWYQQKSSQAPKLLFHYYDKDFNNEADTPDNFQSRRPNTSFCFLDIRSPGLGDTAMYLCATSRGLWGSSYEQYFGPGTRLTVT.

V gene TRBV12-3 or TRBV12-4 combines with J gene TRBJ2-7; 14 bases map to TRBD2. Germline trimming cut 7 bases from V and 6 bases from J; bases unmatched to any gene: 14. The CDR3 loop spans 17 amino acids. For the CDR3, the DNA is TGTGCCAGCACCAGCAGACGTGCCGGGACTAGCGGGAGCGAGCAGTACTTC. Translating it yields CASTSRRAGTSGSEQYF.

The genes are TRBV7-2 and TRBJ1-1, with D unresolved. The CDR3 spans 14 residues. V gave up 5 bases and J gave up 1 base, with 11 bases separating them. CDR1 and CDR2 from the germline V gene are SGHTA and FQGNSA. As DNA, the CDR3 is TGTGCCAGCAGCCCCGCCCTGGGGAACACTGAAGCTTTCTTT. This codes for CASSPALGNTEAFF.

This clonotype was observed at least ten times. The chain joins TRBV2 to TRBJ1-6; D remains ambiguous. In germline, CDR1 is SNHLY, CDR2 FYNNEI. Trimming left V 3 bases short and J 9 bases short, with 9 bases between. CDR3 length: 13 residues. As DNA, the CDR3 is TGTGCCAGCAGTGAGGTCGGAGCTTCACCCCTCCACTTT. Protein: CASSEVGASPLHF.

At least ten counts were recorded for this clonotype. The rearrangement links TRBV29-1 to TRBJ1-2, with a tentative D call TRBD1 (5 bases). Trimming removed 2 bases at V and 0 bases at J, with 13 bases between. CDR1 and CDR2 from the germline V gene are SQVTM and ANQGSEA. CDR3 length: 15 residues. The CDR3 DNA reads TGCAGCGTTGAACCGACGGGGGATTCTAACTATGGCTACACCTTC. Its translation: CSVEPTGDSNYGYTF.

This clonotype has a handful of counts. The chain uses TRBV6-2 or TRBV6-3 and TRBJ2-7; 9 nucleotides line up with TRBD2. J was trimmed by 5 bases and V by 1 base; bases with no gene match: 6. Germline V gene data show CDR1 as MNHEY and CDR2 as SVGEGT. The CDR3 runs to 15 residues. The CDR3 reads CASSYLAGVFHEQYF. The CDR3 nucleotides are TGTGCCAGCAGTTACTTAGCGGGAGTTTTCCACGAGCAGTACTTC.

This chain's CDR3 is CASNDGGAYEQYF. DNA of the CDR3: TGTGCCAGCAATGATGGCGGGGCCTACGAGCAGTACTTC. The gene calls are TRBV6-6 and TRBJ2-7, with D possibly being TRBD2 (6 bases). The CDR3 has 13 residues. Germline V CDR1 and CDR2: MNHNY, SVGAGI (reference sequence). V was clipped by 7 bases and J by 2 bases, with 12 bases between them.

The chain links TRBV20-1 to TRBJ2-2; D gene unclear. Deletions cut 3 bases from V and 4 bases from J, with 9 bases between. Germline V gene data show CDR1 as DFQATT and CDR2 as SNEGSKA (reference sequence). CDR3 length: 13 residues. CDR3 region: CSASPLATGELFF. The CDR3 region has the DNA TGCAGTGCTAGCCCGTTGGCCACCGGGGAGCTGTTTTTT.

The chain is built from TRBV6-5 and TRBJ2-7; 9 nucleotides agree with TRBD1. Germline trimming cut 4 bases from V and 4 bases from J; bases unmatched to any gene: 14. The CDR3 has 17 amino acids. Germline-derived CDR1 and CDR2 are MNHEY and SVGAGI. The CDR3 loop is CASSSGTGQGFWYEQYF. DNA for the CDR3: TGTGCCAGCAGTTCCGGGACAGGGCAGGGGTTTTGGTACGAGCAGTACTTC.

V gene TRBV5-1 combines with J gene TRBJ2-1; tentative D call: TRBD1 (6 bases). Trimming removed 4 bases from V and 10 bases from J, with 9 bases in between. In germline, CDR1 is SGHRS, CDR2 YFSETQ. The length of the CDR3 is 11 residues. The DNA for the CDR3 is TGCGCCAGCAGCATCGGGACAGAGCAGTTCTTC. As protein: CASSIGTEQFF.

The rearrangement joins TRBV29-1 to TRBJ2-2, with TRBD1 identical over 7 bases. Germline-derived CDR1 and CDR2 are SQVTM and ANQGSEA. The CDR3 totals 14 residues. Trimming at V came to 5 bases and at J to 5 bases, leaving 8 bases not matched to a gene. In DNA, the CDR3 is TGCAGCGTTCAGACGGGGACAGTGACCGGGGAGCTGTTTTTT. Protein: CSVQTGTVTGELFF.

This clonotype was seen at least ten times. The chain uses TRBV7-9 and TRBJ2-3; a possible D gene is TRBD2 (5 bases). CDR1 is SEHNR, CDR2 FQNEAQ, per germline (reference sequence). The CDR3 extends over 16 amino acids. V was clipped by 4 bases and J by 2 bases, with 16 bases between them. The CDR3 region is CASSWSYGEITDTQYF. DNA of the CDR3: TGTGCCAGCAGCTGGTCCTACGGGGAGATCACAGATACGCAGTATTTT.

The sample holds a few counts of this clonotype. The rearrangement joins TRBV25-1 to TRBJ1-2; maybe TRBD1 (5 bases). Trimming cost V 3 bases and J 6 bases, with 17 bases left between them. The CDR3 runs to 15 residues. The V gene's germline CDR1 is MGHDK and CDR2 SYGVNS. CDR3: CASSDVGDWRDGYTF. The CDR3 bases are TGTGCCAGCAGTGATGTTGGGGACTGGAGGGATGGCTACACCTTC.

The chain couples TRBV7-2 to TRBJ2-7; 8 nucleotides agree with TRBD1. J was trimmed by 7 bases and V by 7 bases; bases with no gene match: 6. The CDR3 is made up of 12 amino acids. Looked up from germline, CDR1 is SGHTA and CDR2 is FQGNSA. Written as DNA, the CDR3 is TGTGCCAGCACCAGGGGGCCTGGAGAGCAGTACTTC. It yields the protein CASTRGPGEQYF.

In its sample, this clonotype was seen a few times. This chain connects TRBV24-1 to TRBJ2-5; D is perhaps TRBD1 or TRBD2 (5 bases each). The V and J ends lost 3 bases and 5 bases respectively, with 12 bases between them. CDR1 is KGHDR, CDR2 SFDVKD, per germline. The CDR3 is 14 amino acids. The CDR3 DNA reads as TGTGCCACCAGTGATCTTGGGGGAGCGGAGACCCAGTACTTC. This gives the protein CATSDLGGAETQYF.

This clonotype was detected only a few times. The chain has TRBV15 and TRBJ1-1, with D uncertain. Looked up from germline, CDR1 is LNHNV and CDR2 is YYDKDF (reference sequence). The CDR3 covers 13 residues. V was shortened by 2 bases and J by 1 base, with 5 bases between the two germline ends. In DNA form, the CDR3 reads TGTGCCACCAGCAGAATGAAGAACACTGAAGCTTTCTTT. It encodes CATSRMKNTEAFF.

This clonotype was seen a few times. The rearrangement links TRBV5-1 to TRBJ1-4; D remains unclear. Germline V lookup: CDR1 SGHRS, CDR2 YFSETQ. The CDR3 totals 16 residues. Trimming pared 0 bases from V and 6 bases from J, leaving 15 bases between. CDR3 loop: CASSLEGKGLDEKLFF. The CDR3 nucleotides read TGCGCCAGCAGCTTGGAGGGAAAAGGGTTGGATGAAAAACTGTTTTTT.

The genes are TRBV20-1 and TRBJ2-1, with 9 bases fitting TRBD2. V shed 0 bases, J shed 10 bases, and the junction held 7 bases outside the gene matches. CDR3 length: 14 amino acids. The germline V gene has CDR1 DFQATT and CDR2 SNEGSKA (reference sequence). This CDR3 reads CSAREREGLGEQFF. CDR3 DNA: TGCAGTGCTAGAGAGCGGGAGGGCCTGGGAGAGCAGTTCTTC.

This chain uses TRBV27 with TRBJ1-6, with D unresolved. The V gene's germline CDR1 is MNHEY and CDR2 SMNVEV (reference sequence). This CDR3 spans 14 amino acids. The V gene lost 7 bases and the J gene lost 6 bases, with 13 bases spanning the gap. The CDR3 here is CASTNSGLNSPLHF. CDR3 in DNA: TGTGCCAGCACCAACTCGGGCCTTAATTCACCCCTCCACTTT.

The V and J genes are TRBV6-6 and TRBJ2-7; D is undetermined. Per the germline V gene, CDR1 is MNHNY and CDR2 is SVGAGI (reference sequence). V dropped 3 bases and J dropped 4 bases, with 10 bases sitting between them. CDR3 length equals 13 residues. The CDR3 sequence: CASSYNSQYEQYF. DNA of the CDR3: TGTGCCAGCAGTTATAACTCACAGTACGAGCAGTACTTC.

The chain recombines TRBV27 with TRBJ1-2; D possibly corresponds to TRBD1 (5 bases). V gave up 4 bases and J gave up 5 bases, with 14 bases separating them. This CDR3 contains 14 residues. Germline CDR1 and CDR2: MNHEY and SMNVEV (reference sequence). The CDR3 coding sequence is TGTGCCAGCAGTTACCAGGGCGCCCTTTATGGCTACACCTTC. Protein sequence: CASSYQGALYGYTF.

In this sample, this clonotype turned up many times. CDR3 amino acids: CSVERGEKETQYF. DNA of the CDR3: TGCAGCGTTGAAAGGGGGGAGAAGGAGACCCAGTACTTC. The rearrangement joins TRBV29-1 to TRBJ2-5; D tentatively reads TRBD1 or TRBD2 (6 bases each). The germline gives CDR1 SQVTM, CDR2 ANQGSEA. The CDR3 is 13 amino acids. Deletions cut 2 bases from V and 5 bases from J, with 12 bases between.

This clonotype was seen at least ten times. The CDR3 bases are TGCAGCGTCGGGACTAGCGGGAGCTACGAGCAGTACTTC. Translation gives CSVGTSGSYEQYF. The chain employs TRBV29-1 and TRBJ2-7; 14 nucleotides match TRBD2. Losses at the gene ends were 6 bases for V and 3 bases for J; bases not matched to a gene: 1. Germline V gene sequence: CDR1 SQVTM, CDR2 ANQGSEA. The CDR3 loop spans 13 amino acids.